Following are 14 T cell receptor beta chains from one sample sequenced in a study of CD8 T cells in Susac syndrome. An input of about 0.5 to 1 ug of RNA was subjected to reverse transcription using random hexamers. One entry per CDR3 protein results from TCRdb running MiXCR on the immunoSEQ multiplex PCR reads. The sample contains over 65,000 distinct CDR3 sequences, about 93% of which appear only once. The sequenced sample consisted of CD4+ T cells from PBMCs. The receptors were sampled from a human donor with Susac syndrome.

The CDR3, as DNA: TGTGCCAGCAGCCCTACAGGGGGCACTGGAAACACCATATATTTT. Its protein product is CASSPTGGTGNTIYF. The chain is built from TRBV7-9 and TRBJ1-3; TRBD1 agrees at 9 bases. Germline assignment: CDR1 SEHNR and CDR2 FQNEAQ (reference sequence). Germline trimming cut 5 bases from V and 2 bases from J; bases unmatched to any gene: 4. This CDR3 comprises 15 residues.

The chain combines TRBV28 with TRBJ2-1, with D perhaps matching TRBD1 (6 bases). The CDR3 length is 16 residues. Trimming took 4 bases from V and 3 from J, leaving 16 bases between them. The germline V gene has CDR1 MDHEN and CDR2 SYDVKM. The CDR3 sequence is CASSSPNREVYNEQFF. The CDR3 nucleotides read TGTGCCAGCAGTTCCCCTAACAGGGAAGTCTACAATGAGCAGTTCTTC.

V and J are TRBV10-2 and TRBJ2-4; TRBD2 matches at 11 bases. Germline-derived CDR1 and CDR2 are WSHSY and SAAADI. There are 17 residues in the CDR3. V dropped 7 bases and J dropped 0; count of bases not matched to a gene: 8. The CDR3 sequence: CASIGTSGYLAKNIQYF. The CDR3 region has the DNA TGCGCCAGCATCGGGACTAGCGGTTACTTAGCCAAAAACATTCAGTACTTC.

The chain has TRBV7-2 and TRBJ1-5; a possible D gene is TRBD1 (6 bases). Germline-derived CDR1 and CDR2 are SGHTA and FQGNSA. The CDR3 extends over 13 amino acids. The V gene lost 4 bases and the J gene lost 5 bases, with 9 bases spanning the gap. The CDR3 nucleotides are TGTGCCAGCAGCTCCTACAGGGATCAGCCCCAGCATTTT. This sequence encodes CASSSYRDQPQHF.

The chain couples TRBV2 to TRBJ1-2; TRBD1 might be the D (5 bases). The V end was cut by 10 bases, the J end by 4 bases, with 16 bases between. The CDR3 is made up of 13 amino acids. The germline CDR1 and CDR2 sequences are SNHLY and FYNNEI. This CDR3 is CATQGRGGYGYTF. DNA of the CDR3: TGTGCCACCCAGGGTCGTGGTGGCTATGGCTACACCTTC.

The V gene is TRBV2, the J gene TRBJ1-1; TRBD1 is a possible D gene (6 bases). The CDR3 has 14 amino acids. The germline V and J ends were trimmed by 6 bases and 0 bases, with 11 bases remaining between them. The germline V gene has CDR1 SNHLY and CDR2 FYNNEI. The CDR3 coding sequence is TGTGCCAGCAGATTACAGGGTTTGAACACTGAAGCTTTCTTT. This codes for CASRLQGLNTEAFF.

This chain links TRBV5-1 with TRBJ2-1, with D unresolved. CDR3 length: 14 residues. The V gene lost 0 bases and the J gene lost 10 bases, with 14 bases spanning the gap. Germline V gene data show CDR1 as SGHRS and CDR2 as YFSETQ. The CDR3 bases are TGCGCCAGCAGCTTGGTCGGTGGACCGAGCGAGCAGTTCTTC. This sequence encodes CASSLVGGPSEQFF.

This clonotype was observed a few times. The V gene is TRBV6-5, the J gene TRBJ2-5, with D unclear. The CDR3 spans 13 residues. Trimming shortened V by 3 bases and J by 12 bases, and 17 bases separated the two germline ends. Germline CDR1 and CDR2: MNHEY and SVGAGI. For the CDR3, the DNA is TGTGCCAGCAGTTATGCCCGAGGCAGTCCAAAGTACTTC. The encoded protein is CASSYARGSPKYF.

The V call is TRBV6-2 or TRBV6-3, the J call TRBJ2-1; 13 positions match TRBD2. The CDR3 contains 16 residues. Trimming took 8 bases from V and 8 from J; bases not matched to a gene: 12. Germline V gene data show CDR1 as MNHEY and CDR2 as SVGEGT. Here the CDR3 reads CASATSGRASGDEQFF. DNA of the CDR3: TGTGCCAGCGCAACTAGCGGGAGGGCCAGTGGGGATGAGCAGTTCTTC.

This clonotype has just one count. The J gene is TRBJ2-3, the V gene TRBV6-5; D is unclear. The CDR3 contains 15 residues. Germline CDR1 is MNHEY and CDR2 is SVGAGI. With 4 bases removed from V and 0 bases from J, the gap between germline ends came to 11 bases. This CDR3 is CASSFKGYSTDTQYF. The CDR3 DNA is TGTGCCAGCAGTTTCAAAGGGTATAGCACAGATACGCAGTATTTT.

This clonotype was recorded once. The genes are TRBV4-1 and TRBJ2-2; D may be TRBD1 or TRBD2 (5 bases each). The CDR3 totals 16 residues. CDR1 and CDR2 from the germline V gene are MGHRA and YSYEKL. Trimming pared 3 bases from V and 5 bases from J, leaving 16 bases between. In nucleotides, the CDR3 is TGCGCCAGCAGCCACCCGGGGCAGGTTAAGACCGGGGAGCTGTTTTTT. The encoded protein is CASSHPGQVKTGELFF.

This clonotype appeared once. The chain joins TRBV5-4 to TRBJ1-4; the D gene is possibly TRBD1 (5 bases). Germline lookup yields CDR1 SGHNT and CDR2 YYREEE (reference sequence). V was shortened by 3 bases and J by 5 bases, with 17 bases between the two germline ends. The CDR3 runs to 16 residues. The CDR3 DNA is TGTGCCAGCAGCTCCAGGAGCCGGGACGGGAATGAAAAACTGTTTTTT. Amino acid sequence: CASSSRSRDGNEKLFF.

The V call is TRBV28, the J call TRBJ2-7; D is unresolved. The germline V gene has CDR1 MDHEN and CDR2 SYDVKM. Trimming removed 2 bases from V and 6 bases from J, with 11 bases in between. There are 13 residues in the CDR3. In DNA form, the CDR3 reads TGTGCCAGCAGTTTAGTAAGGATGAGCGAGCAGTACTTC. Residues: CASSLVRMSEQYF.

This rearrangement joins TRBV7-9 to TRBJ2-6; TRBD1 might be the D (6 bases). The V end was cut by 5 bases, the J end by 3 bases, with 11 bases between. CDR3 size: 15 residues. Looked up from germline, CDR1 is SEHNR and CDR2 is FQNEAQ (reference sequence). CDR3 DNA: TGTGCCAGCAGCCCTACAGGGAATGGGGCCAACGTCCTGACTTTC. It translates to CASSPTGNGANVLTF.